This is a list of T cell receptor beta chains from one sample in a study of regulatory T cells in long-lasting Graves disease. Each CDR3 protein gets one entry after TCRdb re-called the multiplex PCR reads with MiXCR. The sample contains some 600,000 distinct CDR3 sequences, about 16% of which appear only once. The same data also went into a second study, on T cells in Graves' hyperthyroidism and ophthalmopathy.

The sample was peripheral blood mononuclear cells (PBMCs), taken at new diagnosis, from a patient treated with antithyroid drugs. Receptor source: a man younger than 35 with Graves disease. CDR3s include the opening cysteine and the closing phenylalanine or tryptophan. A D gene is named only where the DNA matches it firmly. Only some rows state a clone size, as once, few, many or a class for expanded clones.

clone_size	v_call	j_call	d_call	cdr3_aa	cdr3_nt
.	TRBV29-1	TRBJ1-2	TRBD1	CSVDIWTGGNYGYTF	TGCAGCGTTGACATTTGGACAGGGGGTAACTATGGCTACACCTTC
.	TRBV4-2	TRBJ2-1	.	CASSQGGNAYNEQFF	TGTGCCAGCAGCCAAGGCGGGAACGCCTACAATGAGCAGTTCTTC
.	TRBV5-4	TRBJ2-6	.	CASSPRVSGTGANVLTF	TGTGCCAGCAGCCCCCGGGTAAGCGGAACTGGGGCCAACGTCCTGACTTTC
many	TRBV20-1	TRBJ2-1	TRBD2	CSALGLAGGREQFF	TGCAGTGCTCTTGGACTAGCGGGAGGGCGGGAGCAGTTCTTC
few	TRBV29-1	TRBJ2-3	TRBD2	CSVDGAGLAPSTQYF	TGCAGCGTTGACGGGGCGGGACTAGCGCCTTCCACGCAGTATTTT
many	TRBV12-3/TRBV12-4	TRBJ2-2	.	CASSFLRNTGELFF	TGTGCCAGCAGCTTCCTAAGGAACACCGGGGAGCTGTTTTTT
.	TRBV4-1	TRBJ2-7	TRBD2	CASSQGRRLAGGGEQYF	TGCGCCAGCAGCCAAGGTCGGAGACTAGCGGGAGGGGGGGAGCAGTACTTC
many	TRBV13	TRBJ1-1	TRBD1	CASSRRGLAEAFF	TGTGCCAGCAGCCGGAGGGGGCTCGCTGAAGCTTTCTTT
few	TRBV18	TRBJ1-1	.	CASSPPPATEAFF	TGTGCCAGCTCACCCCCCCCGGCCACTGAAGCTTTCTTT
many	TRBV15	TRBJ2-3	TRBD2	CATSREIGGRARDTQYF	TGTGCCACCAGCAGAGAAATTGGCGGGAGGGCGAGAGATACGCAGTATTTT
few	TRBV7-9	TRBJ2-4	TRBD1	CASSKFGNRDRGHIQYF	TGTGCCAGCAGCAAATTCGGAAACCGGGACAGGGGCCACATTCAGTACTTC
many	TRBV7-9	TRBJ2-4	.	CASSPPLTRNIQYF	TGTGCCAGCAGCCCCCCGCTTACAAGGAACATTCAGTACTTC
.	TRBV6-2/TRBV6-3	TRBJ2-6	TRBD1	CASSSQGARDSGANVLTF	TGTGCCAGCAGTTCTCAGGGGGCACGAGACTCTGGGGCCAACGTCCTGACTTTC
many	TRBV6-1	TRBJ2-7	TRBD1	CASSLQGAPTSDEQYF	TGTGCCAGCAGTCTACAGGGGGCGCCCACGTCGGACGAGCAGTACTTC
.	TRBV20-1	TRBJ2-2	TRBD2	CSAQGLAGAHTGELFF	TGCAGTGCCCAGGGACTAGCGGGAGCTCACACCGGGGAGCTGTTTTTT
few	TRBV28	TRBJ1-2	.	CASTRGGTGYTF	TGTGCCAGCACCCGAGGGGGGACGGGCTACACCTTC
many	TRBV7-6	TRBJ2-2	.	CASSARRISNTGELFF	TGTGCCAGCAGCGCCCGACGGATCTCGAACACCGGGGAGCTGTTTTTT
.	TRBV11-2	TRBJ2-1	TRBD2	CASSTREAGNEQFF	TGTGCCAGCAGCACCCGGGAAGCGGGAAATGAGCAGTTCTTC
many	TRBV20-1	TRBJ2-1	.	CSARIGGDEQFF	TGCAGTGCTAGAATCGGCGGCGATGAGCAGTTCTTC
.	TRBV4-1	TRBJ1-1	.	CASSPRAWGNTEAFF	TGCGCCAGCAGCCCCCGCGCGTGGGGGAACACTGAAGCTTTCTTT
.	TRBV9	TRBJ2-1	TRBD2	CASSVAGLAESPYNEQFF	TGTGCCAGCAGCGTAGCAGGACTAGCGGAGTCGCCCTACAATGAGCAGTTCTTC
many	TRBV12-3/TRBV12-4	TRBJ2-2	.	CASSLEREHGELFF	TGTGCCAGCAGTTTAGAACGGGAACACGGGGAGCTGTTTTTT
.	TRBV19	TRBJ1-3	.	CASSRTVSSGNTIYF	TGTGCCAGTAGTAGGACGGTCAGCTCTGGAAACACCATATATTTT
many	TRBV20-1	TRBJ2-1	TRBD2	CSARETSGYNEQFF	TGCAGTGCTAGAGAGACTAGCGGCTACAATGAGCAGTTCTTC
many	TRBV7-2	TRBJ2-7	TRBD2	CASSPTRLAGHYEQYF	TGTGCCAGCAGCCCAACCCGACTAGCGGGGCACTACGAGCAGTACTTC
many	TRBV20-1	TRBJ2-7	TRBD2	CSAELAGGGSYEQYF	TGCAGTGCTGAACTAGCGGGAGGAGGGTCCTACGAGCAGTACTTC
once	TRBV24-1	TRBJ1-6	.	CATSDLRTGTYNSPLHF	TGTGCCACCAGTGATTTGAGAACAGGGACCTATAATTCACCCCTCCACTTT
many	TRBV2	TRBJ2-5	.	CASSFTQESGQETQYF	TGTGCCAGCAGTTTTACACAGGAGTCTGGCCAAGAGACCCAGTACTTC
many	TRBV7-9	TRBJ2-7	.	CASSSSGGTHYEQYF	TGTGCCAGCAGCTCGTCAGGGGGGACACACTACGAGCAGTACTTC
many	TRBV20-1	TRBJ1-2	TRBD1	CSATRDRNYGYTF	TGCAGTGCCACCAGGGACAGGAACTATGGCTACACCTTC